The present T cell receptor (beta chain) was sequenced within a study of blood T cells in healthy people across ages. Through a sample-barcoded 5' primer and a J-beta primer mix, a second PCR was run for roughly 7 to 11 cycles. TCRdb re-derived calls from the 5' RACE reads in MiXCR, one entry per CDR3 protein. The data hold 1.6 million or so distinct CDR3 sequences, with about 35% observed a single time. This clonotype was seen ten or more times. V was clipped by 10 bases and J by 3 bases, with 12 bases between them. This CDR3 region has 13 residues. Germline-derived CDR1 and CDR2 are ENHRY and SYGVKD.

The specimen was blood. The source of this sequence is a woman in her thirties in good health. V usage is TRBV10-3 and J usage is TRBJ2-2; D is perhaps TRBD2 (6 bases). CDR3 nucleotide sequence: TGTGCCACCAAGGAGCGGGACACCGGGGAGCTGTTTTTT. As protein: CATKERDTGELFF.